This T cell receptor beta chain was recorded in a study of human T cells and chemical hapten exposure. Overall study findings and caveats: Healthy people's immune response may differ from that of the donors, who had alopecia. PT1 expanded TCR counts correlated positively with patch test score.

Germline values: CDR1 MNHEY, CDR2 SMNVEV (reference sequence). The CDR3 extends over 13 amino acids. Trimming at V came to 6 bases and at J to 6 bases, leaving 4 bases not matched to a gene. A word on this clonotype: Its target is unknown.

Via MiXCR, TCRdb re-called the RACE reads, giving one row per CDR3 protein. Of around 120,000 distinct CDR3 sequences listed, around 15% are singletons. Time point in this sample: patch test 1, 2 weeks after DPC sensitization. The sample's treatment: therapeutic diphenylcyclopropenone sensitization with weekly scalp DPC. This material consisted of whole blood, taken in connection with sensitization to the hapten diphenylcyclopropenone (DPC). The sequence came from a man aged 18 to 35 with alopecia areata. Some clones in this sample may be carry-over from other donors' samples. The V call is TRBV27, the J call TRBJ1-5, with 8 bases identical to TRBD1. DNA for the CDR3: TGTGCCAGCAGCGAGACAGGGGTTCAGCCCCAGCATTTT. Protein product: CASSETGVQPQHF.